This T cell receptor (beta chain) emerged from a study of glioma-infiltrating T cells after dendritic cell vaccination. Overall study: Autologous tumor lysate was loaded overnight onto monocyte-derived dendritic cells grown seven days with IL-4 and GM-CSF.

This clone came up a few times. Time point indicated: after dendritic cell vaccination, including at tumor progression/relapse. Primers: 60 V beta forward and 13 J beta reverse. Only in-frame clones appear in the TCRdb table, and some are missing; sequencing was by immunoSEQ multiplex PCR. The sample holds tens of thousands of clones, around 83% seen once. With V trimmed by 6 bases and J by 4 bases, 5 bases remained unmatched. The CDR3 is 15 residues long. The germline CDR1 and CDR2 sequences are ENHRY and SYGVKD. This receptor was identified in a human donor with glioblastoma. Material: blood, obtained after dendritic cell vaccination. The J gene is TRBJ1-5, the V gene TRBV10-3, with 11 bases that match TRBD1. The CDR3 sequence is CAIREGQGENQPQHF. CDR3 DNA sequence: TGTGCCATCAGGGAGGGACAGGGGGAGAATCAGCCCCAGCATTTT.